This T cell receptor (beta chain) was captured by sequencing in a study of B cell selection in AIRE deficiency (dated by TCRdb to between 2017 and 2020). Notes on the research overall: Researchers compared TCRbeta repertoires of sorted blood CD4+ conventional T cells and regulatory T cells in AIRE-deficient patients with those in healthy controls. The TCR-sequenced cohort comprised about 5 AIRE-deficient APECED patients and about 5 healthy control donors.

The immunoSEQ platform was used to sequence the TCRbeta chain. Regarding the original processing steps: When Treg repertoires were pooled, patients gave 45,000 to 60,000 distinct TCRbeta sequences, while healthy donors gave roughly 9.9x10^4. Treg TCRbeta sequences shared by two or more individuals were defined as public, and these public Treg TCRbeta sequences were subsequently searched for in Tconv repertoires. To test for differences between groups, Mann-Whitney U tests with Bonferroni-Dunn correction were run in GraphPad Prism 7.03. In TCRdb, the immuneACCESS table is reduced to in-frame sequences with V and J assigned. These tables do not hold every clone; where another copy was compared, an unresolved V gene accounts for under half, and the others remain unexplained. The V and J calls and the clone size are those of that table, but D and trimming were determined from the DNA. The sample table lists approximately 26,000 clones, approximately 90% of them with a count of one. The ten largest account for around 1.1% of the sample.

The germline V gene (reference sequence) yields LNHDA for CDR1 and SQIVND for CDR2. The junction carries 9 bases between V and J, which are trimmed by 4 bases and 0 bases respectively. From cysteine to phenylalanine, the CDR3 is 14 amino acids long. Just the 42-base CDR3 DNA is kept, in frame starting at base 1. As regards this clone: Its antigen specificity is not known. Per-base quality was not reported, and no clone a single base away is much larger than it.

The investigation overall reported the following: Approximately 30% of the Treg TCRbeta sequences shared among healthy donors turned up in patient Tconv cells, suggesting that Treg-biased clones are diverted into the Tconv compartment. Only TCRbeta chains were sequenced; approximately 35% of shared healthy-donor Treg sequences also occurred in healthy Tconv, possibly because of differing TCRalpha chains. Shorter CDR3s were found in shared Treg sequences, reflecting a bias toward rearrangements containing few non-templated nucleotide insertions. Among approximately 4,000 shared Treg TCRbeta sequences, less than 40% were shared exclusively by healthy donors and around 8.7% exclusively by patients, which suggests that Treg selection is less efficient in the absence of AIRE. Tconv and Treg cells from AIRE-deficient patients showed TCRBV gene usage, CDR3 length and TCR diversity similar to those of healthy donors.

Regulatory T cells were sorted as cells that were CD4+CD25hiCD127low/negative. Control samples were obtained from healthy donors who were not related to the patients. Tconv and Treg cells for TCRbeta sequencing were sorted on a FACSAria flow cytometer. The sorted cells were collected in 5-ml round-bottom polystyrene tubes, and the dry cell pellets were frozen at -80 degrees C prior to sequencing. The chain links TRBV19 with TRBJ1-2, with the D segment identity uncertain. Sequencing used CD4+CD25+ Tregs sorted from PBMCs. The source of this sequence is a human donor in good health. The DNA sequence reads TGTGCCAGTAGTAGGGCCTCCCCTAACTATGGCTACACCTTC. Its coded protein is CASSRASPNYGYTF.